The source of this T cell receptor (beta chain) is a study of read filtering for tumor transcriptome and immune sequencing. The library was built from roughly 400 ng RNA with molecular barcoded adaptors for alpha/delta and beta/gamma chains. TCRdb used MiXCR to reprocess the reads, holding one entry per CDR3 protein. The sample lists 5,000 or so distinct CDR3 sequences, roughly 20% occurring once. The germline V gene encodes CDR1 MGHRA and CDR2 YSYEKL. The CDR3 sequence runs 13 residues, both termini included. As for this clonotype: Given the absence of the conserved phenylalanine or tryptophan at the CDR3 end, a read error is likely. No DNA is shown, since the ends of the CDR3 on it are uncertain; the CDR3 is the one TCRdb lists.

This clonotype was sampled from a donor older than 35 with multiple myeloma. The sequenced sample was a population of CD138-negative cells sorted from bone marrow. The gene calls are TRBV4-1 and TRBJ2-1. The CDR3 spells CASSPLRRSEQLL.